A single sample is the source of the 24 T cell receptor beta chains below, sequenced in a study of blood T cell repertoires in COVID-19. Libraries were prepared by immunoSEQ multiplex PCR; TCRdb keeps only in-frame clonotypes and omits some of them. Of some 70,000 clones listed, approximately 84% are singletons. The sample was peripheral blood. These TCRs come from a man aged 35 to 55 with COVID-19, enrolled during active disease.

The chain recombines TRBV5-1 with TRBJ2-2; D unclear. Deletions cut 2 bases from V and 0 bases from J, with 5 bases between. Looked up from germline, CDR1 is SGHRS and CDR2 is YFSETQ. There are 14 residues in the CDR3. The CDR3 DNA reads TGCGCCAGCAGCTTCACTACGAACACCGGGGAGCTGTTTTTT. Translation: CASSFTTNTGELFF.

The J gene is TRBJ1-6, the V gene TRBV28; 7 bases line up with TRBD1. The V and J ends lost 8 bases and 6 bases, in that order; junction bases with no gene match: 1. This CDR3 has 12 residues. The germline V gene encodes CDR1 MDHEN and CDR2 SYDVKM. CDR3 amino acids: CASRDSNSPLHF. The DNA of the CDR3 is TGTGCCAGCCGGGACAGTAATTCACCCCTCCACTTT.

The rearrangement uses TRBV18 and TRBJ1-1; D is uncertain. The CDR3 spans 14 residues. Germline-derived CDR1 and CDR2 are KGHSH and LQKENI. The V end lost 4 bases, the J end lost 8 bases, and 17 bases lay between the germline ends. In nucleotides, the CDR3 is TGTGCCAGCTCACTATCCGGGAGATATCGAGAAGCTTTCTTT. Protein: CASSLSGRYREAFF.

V and J are TRBV11-2 and TRBJ2-7; 8 positions match TRBD1. The CDR3 loop spans 15 amino acids. The germline V gene has CDR1 SGHAT and CDR2 FQNNGV. J lost 5 bases, V lost 1 base, and 7 bases had no gene match. The CDR3 coding sequence is TGTGCCAGCAGCTTAGCCCGGACAGGGTTGGACGAGCAGTACTTC. Amino acid sequence: CASSLARTGLDEQYF.

The V and J genes are TRBV6-5 and TRBJ2-7; 10 nucleotides align to TRBD2. The CDR3 contains 16 residues. Germline values: CDR1 MNHEY, CDR2 SVGAGI. The V segment lost 0 bases and the J segment 3 bases; nucleotides outside the gene matches: 5. CDR3 DNA sequence: TGTGCCAGCAGTTACTCCCTAGCGGGGGATCGCTACGAGCAGTACTTC. This codes for CASSYSLAGDRYEQYF.

The chain combines TRBV28 with TRBJ1-6; maybe TRBD1 (5 bases). CDR3 size: 15 residues. With 6 bases removed from V and 6 bases from J, the gap between germline ends came to 15 bases. The germline gives CDR1 MDHEN, CDR2 SYDVKM. In DNA, the CDR3 is TGTGCCAGCAGCCTTAGGACAAGACTTAATTCACCCCTCCACTTT. This gives the protein CASSLRTRLNSPLHF.

The V call is TRBV3-1 (or the pseudogene TRBV3-2), the J call TRBJ1-1; D remains unclear. Trimming stripped 4 bases from V and 6 bases from J, with 12 bases between. The CDR3 is made up of 13 amino acids. Germline V CDR1 and CDR2: LGHDT, YNNKEL (reference sequence). CDR3 in amino acids: CASSLGTYSEAFF. The DNA of the CDR3 is TGTGCCAGCAGCCTCGGTACGTATTCTGAAGCTTTCTTT.

The chain joins TRBV28 to TRBJ1-1, with D unresolved. The CDR3 contains 14 residues. V was cut by 2 bases and J by 3 bases, with 10 bases left in between. Germline CDR1 and CDR2: MDHEN and SYDVKM. The chain's CDR3 is CASSLLQDYTEAFF. CDR3 bases: TGTGCCAGCAGTTTACTCCAGGACTACACTGAAGCTTTCTTT.

This rearrangement joins TRBV6-2 or TRBV6-3 to TRBJ2-7; 7 nucleotides agree with TRBD2. The CDR3 runs 14 residues. V shed 4 bases and J 6 bases; nucleotides not matched to a gene: 9. CDR1 and CDR2 (germline): MNHEY, SVGEGT. Here the CDR3 DNA reads TGTGCCAGCAGTTTATGGCAGCGGGGCCTCGAGCAGTACTTC. Translated, it gives CASSLWQRGLEQYF.

This clone was seen once. The rearrangement joins TRBV11-1 to TRBJ2-1; TRBD2 agrees at 9 bases. The germline CDR1 and CDR2 sequences are SGHAT and FQDESV (reference sequence). J gave up 7 bases and V 5 bases, and 12 bases lay outside the gene matches. The CDR3 covers 16 residues. In DNA, the CDR3 is TGTGCCAGCAGCGGGGCTGTAGCGGGGGTTGGGAATGAGCAGTTCTTC. Amino acid sequence: CASSGAVAGVGNEQFF. The complete variable domain, with remaining parts taken from reference TRBV11-1 and TRBJ2-1, reads EAEVAQSPRYKITEKSQAVAFWCDPISGHATLYWYRQILGQGPELLVQFQDESVVDDSQLPKDRFSAERLKGVDSTLKIQPAELGDSAMYLCASSGAVAGVGNEQFFGPGTRLTVL.

V usage is TRBV28 and J usage is TRBJ1-2; perhaps TRBD1 as D (5 bases). V shed 5 bases and J shed 5 bases, with 15 bases lying between them. CDR3 size: 14 residues. The germline V gene has CDR1 MDHEN and CDR2 SYDVKM. The DNA for the CDR3 is TGTGCCAGCAGTCCCGGAGGGGAGGGTTATGGCTACACCTTC. Translation gives CASSPGGEGYGYTF.

V is TRBV27 and J is TRBJ2-5; D is perhaps TRBD1 (6 bases). The CDR3 is made up of 15 amino acids. Germline values: CDR1 MNHEY, CDR2 SMNVEV (reference sequence). V lost 5 bases and J 0 bases, leaving 13 bases between the germline ends. CDR3 residues: CASSHRDTYQETQYF. DNA for the CDR3: TGTGCCAGCAGTCACCGGGACACCTACCAAGAGACCCAGTACTTC.

V usage is TRBV5-6 and J usage is TRBJ1-5, with D hard to call. This CDR3 comprises 15 residues. V lost 3 bases and J 6 bases, leaving 16 bases between the germline ends. The V gene's germline CDR1 is SGHDT and CDR2 YYEEEE. In DNA form, the CDR3 reads TGTGCCAGCAGCTCCCCTAGGGAGGGAGGTCAGCCCCAGCATTTT. Protein: CASSSPREGGQPQHF.

The chain carries TRBV11-2 and TRBJ1-4, with a possible D match to TRBD1 (5 bases). The V end was cut by 1 base, the J end by 5 bases, with 8 bases between. The CDR3 consists of 14 residues. The germline V gene has CDR1 SGHAT and CDR2 FQNNGV. CDR3 nucleotide sequence: TGTGCCAGCAGCTTAGGTCAGGGCAATGAAAAACTGTTTTTT. Translation: CASSLGQGNEKLFF.

The chain uses TRBV2 and TRBJ2-2; 8 bases fit TRBD1. The CDR3 loop spans 15 amino acids. Unmatched junction bases numbered 6, after V lost 7 bases and J lost 2 bases. Germline V gene data show CDR1 as SNHLY and CDR2 as FYNNEI. CDR3 coding DNA: TGTGCCAGCACCGGGACAGGTCGTAACACCGGGGAGCTGTTTTTT. Translation gives CASTGTGRNTGELFF.

A single count supports this clone. Other DNA sequences in the sample encode the same CDR3. The chain employs TRBV9 and TRBJ2-5; 7 bases line up with TRBD2. Germline V CDR1 and CDR2: SGDLS, YYNGEE. This CDR3 spans 12 amino acids. Trimming removed 4 bases from V and 5 bases from J; junction bases left unmatched: 2. In DNA form, the CDR3 reads TGTGCCAGCAGCCCCGGGGGGGAGACCCAGTACTTC. It encodes CASSPGGETQYF.

This rearrangement joins TRBV6-4 to TRBJ1-1; a possible D gene is TRBD1 (6 bases). This CDR3 spans 12 amino acids. The V gene lost 3 bases and the J gene lost 8 bases, with 10 bases spanning the gap. Germline CDR1 reads MRHNA; CDR2 reads SNTAGT. CDR3 nucleotide sequence: TGTGCCAGCAGTGAATCTGGGGGCGAAGCTTTCTTT. Its translation: CASSESGGEAFF.

The chain uses TRBV30 and TRBJ2-6, with 10 nucleotides matching TRBD1. Per the germline V gene, CDR1 is GTSNPN and CDR2 is SVGIG (reference sequence). Trimming took 5 bases from V and 0 from J; bases not matched to a gene: 10. The CDR3 extends over 18 amino acids. The CDR3 region is CAWGPAGTGVSGANVLTF. CDR3 DNA sequence: TGTGCCTGGGGTCCTGCCGGGACAGGGGTCTCTGGGGCCAACGTCCTGACTTTC.

This chain connects TRBV2 to TRBJ1-6; a weak D match, TRBD1 (6 bases). Looked up from germline, CDR1 is SNHLY and CDR2 is FYNNEI. The CDR3 contains 13 residues. V dropped 7 bases and J dropped 8 bases, with 12 bases sitting between them. The CDR3 protein is CASKSRTDSPLHF. Here the CDR3 DNA reads TGTGCCAGCAAGTCGCGGACAGATTCACCCCTCCACTTT.

This rearrangement joins TRBV5-4 to TRBJ1-2, with 7 bases matching TRBD1. The germline CDR1 and CDR2 sequences are SGHNT and YYREEE (reference sequence). Trimming cost V 3 bases and J 8 bases; bases outside gene matches: 10. The CDR3 covers 14 residues. CDR3 nucleotides: TGTGCCAGCAGCTCTGACAGGGTAGGAAGGGGCTACACCTTC. Translated, it gives CASSSDRVGRGYTF.

CDR3 in DNA: TGTGCCAGCAGTGGCCGGACAGGGGGGTCCTACGAGCAGTACTTC. It specifies CASSGRTGGSYEQYF. The rearrangement joins TRBV2 to TRBJ2-7, with 10 bases fitting TRBD1. Germline-derived CDR1 and CDR2 are SNHLY and FYNNEI. This CDR3 has 15 residues. Trimming took 4 bases from V and 1 from J; bases not matched to a gene: 4.

This rearrangement joins TRBV15 to TRBJ2-3, with 7 bases identical to TRBD1. V trimming: 8 bases; J trimming: 2 bases; junction bases outside the gene matches: 7. The CDR3 has 14 amino acids. CDR1 and CDR2 (germline): LNHNV, YYDKDF (reference sequence). CDR3 amino acids: CATSRDRDTDTQYF. CDR3 coding DNA: TGTGCCACCTCCAGGGACAGAGACACAGATACGCAGTATTTT.

The chain joins TRBV5-1 to TRBJ1-3, with 7 bases identical to TRBD1. Germline V lookup: CDR1 SGHRS, CDR2 YFSETQ. The CDR3 consists of 14 residues. Trimming took 4 bases from V and 4 from J; bases not matched to a gene: 5. The CDR3 spells CASSPGDRGNTIYF. CDR3 bases: TGCGCCAGCAGCCCGGGGGACAGAGGAAACACCATATATTTT.

This clone occurred once. For the CDR3, the DNA is TGTGCCACCAGCAGAGAGTGGGGTGAGGGCGGGGAGCTGTTTTTT. It translates to CATSREWGEGGELFF. V is TRBV15 and J is TRBJ2-2, with a weak D call TRBD2 (5 bases). V dropped 0 bases and J dropped 7 bases, with 12 bases sitting between them. Germline CDR1 and CDR2: LNHNV and YYDKDF (reference sequence). The CDR3 totals 15 residues.